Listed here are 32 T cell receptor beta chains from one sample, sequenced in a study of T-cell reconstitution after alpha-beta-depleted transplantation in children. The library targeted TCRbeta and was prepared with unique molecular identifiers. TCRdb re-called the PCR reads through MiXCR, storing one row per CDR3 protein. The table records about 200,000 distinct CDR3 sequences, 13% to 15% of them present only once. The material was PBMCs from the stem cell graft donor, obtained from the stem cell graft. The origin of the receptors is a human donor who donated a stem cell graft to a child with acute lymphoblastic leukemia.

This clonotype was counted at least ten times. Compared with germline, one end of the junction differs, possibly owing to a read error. As DNA, the CDR3 is TGTGCCACCAGCGATTACGGCAGGGACGAGCAGTACTTC. Translated: CATSDYGRDEQYF. The rearrangement joins TRBV24-1 to TRBJ2-7; D may be TRBD1 (5 bases). This CDR3 is built from 13 residues. Germline CDR1 is KGHDR and CDR2 is SFDVKD.

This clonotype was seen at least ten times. In nucleotides, the CDR3 is TGTGCCAGCAGCCATCTCGGTCCCTTCGAGCAGTACTTC. Translating it yields CASSHLGPFEQYF. This chain joins TRBV3-1 and TRBJ2-7, with D unresolved. Germline lookup yields CDR1 LGHDT and CDR2 YNNKEL (reference sequence). The CDR3 is 13 amino acids. V lost 3 bases and J 6 bases, leaving 12 bases between the germline ends.

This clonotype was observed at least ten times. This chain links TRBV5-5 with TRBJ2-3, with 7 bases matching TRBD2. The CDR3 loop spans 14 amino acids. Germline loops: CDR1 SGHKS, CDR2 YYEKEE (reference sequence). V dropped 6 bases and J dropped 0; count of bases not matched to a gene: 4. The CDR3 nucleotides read TGTGCCAGCACCCGGACTAGAAGCACAGATACGCAGTATTTT. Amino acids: CASTRTRSTDTQYF. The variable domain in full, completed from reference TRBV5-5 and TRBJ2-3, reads DAGVTQSPTHLIKTRGQQVTLRCSPISGHKSVSWYQQVLGQGPQFIFQYYEKEERGRGNFPDRFSARQFPNYSSELNVNALLLGDSALYLCASTRTRSTDTQYFGPGTRLTVL.

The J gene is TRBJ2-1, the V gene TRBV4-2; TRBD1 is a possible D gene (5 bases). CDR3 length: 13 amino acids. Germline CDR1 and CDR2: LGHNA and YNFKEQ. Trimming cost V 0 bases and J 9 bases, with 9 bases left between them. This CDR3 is CASSQERGREQFF. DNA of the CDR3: TGTGCCAGCAGCCAAGAAAGGGGTCGTGAGCAGTTCTTC.

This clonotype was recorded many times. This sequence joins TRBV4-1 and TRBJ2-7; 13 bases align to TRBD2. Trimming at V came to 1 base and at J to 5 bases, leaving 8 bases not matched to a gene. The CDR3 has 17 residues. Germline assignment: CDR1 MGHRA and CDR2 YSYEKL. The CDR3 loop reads CASSQVIGLAGEHEQYF. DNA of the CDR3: TGCGCCAGCAGCCAAGTTATCGGACTAGCGGGAGAACACGAGCAGTACTTC.

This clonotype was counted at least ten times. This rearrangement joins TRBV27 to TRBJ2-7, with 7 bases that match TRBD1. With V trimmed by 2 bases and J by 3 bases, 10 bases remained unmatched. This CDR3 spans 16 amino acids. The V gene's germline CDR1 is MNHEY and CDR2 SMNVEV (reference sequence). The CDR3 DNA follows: TGTGCCAGCAGTTTAGGTGTATTGGGACAGAGCTACGAGCAGTACTTC. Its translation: CASSLGVLGQSYEQYF.

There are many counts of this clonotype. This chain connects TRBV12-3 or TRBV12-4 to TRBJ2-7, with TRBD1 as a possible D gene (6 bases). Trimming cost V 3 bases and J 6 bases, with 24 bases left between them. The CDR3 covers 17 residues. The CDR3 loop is CASSFQGGWTGFTEQYF. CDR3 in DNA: TGTGCCAGCAGTTTTCAAGGGGGATGGACCGGCTTTACCGAGCAGTACTTC.

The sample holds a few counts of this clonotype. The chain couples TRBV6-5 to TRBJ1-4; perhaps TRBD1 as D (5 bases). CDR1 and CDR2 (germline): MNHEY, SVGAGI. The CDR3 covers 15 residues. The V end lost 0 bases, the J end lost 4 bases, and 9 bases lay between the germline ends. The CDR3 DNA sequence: TGTGCCAGCAGTTACTCGACGGGGGGTAATGAAAAACTGTTTTTT. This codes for CASSYSTGGNEKLFF.

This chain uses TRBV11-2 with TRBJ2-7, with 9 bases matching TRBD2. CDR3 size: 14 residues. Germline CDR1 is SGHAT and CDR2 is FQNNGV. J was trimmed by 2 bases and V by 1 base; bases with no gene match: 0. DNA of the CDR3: TGTGCCAGCAGCTTAGGCGGGAGGGCCTACGAGCAGTACTTC. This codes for CASSLGGRAYEQYF.

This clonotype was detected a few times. CDR3 DNA sequence: TGCAGCGCCTCCGCGAGTGGAGACAGGTTTATCGGCGAGCAGTACTTC. It yields the protein CSASASGDRFIGEQYF. The chain has TRBV29-1 and TRBJ2-7; perhaps TRBD1 as D (6 bases). Germline V gene sequence: CDR1 SQVTM, CDR2 ANQGSEA. The V and J ends lost 7 bases and 6 bases respectively, with 28 bases between them. The CDR3 totals 16 residues.

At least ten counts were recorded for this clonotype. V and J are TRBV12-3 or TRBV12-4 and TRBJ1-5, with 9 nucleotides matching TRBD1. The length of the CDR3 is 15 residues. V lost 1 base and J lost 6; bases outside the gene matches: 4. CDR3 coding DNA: TGTGCCAGCAGTTTAGAAGGACAGGGGTCTCAGCCCCAGCATTTT. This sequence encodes CASSLEGQGSQPQHF.

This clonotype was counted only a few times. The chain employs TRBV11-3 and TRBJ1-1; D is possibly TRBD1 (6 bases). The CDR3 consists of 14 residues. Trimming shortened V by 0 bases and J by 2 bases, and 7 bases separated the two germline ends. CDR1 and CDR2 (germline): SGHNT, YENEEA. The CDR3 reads CASSLEQGNTEAFF. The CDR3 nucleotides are TGTGCCAGCAGCTTAGAACAGGGAAACACTGAAGCTTTCTTT.

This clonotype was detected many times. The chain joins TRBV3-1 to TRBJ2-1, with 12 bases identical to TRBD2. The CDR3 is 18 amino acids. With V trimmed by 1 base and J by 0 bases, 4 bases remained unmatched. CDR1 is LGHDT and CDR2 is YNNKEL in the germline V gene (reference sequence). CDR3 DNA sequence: TGTGCCAGCAGCCAAGGACTAGCGGGAGTCCTCTCCTACAATGAGCAGTTCTTC. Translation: CASSQGLAGVLSYNEQFF.

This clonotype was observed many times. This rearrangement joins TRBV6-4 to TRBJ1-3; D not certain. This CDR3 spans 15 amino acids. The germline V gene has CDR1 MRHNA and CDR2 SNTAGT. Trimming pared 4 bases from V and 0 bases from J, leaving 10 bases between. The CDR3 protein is CASSVSGSSGNTIYF. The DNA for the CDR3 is TGTGCCAGCAGTGTTAGCGGTTCCTCTGGAAACACCATATATTTT.

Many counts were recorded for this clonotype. The CDR3 protein is CASSSSPQETQYF. CDR3 DNA: TGTGCCAGCAGCTCATCACCCCAAGAGACCCAGTACTTC. The rearrangement joins TRBV7-8 to TRBJ2-5; no clear D. This CDR3 spans 13 amino acids. Germline V gives CDR1 SGHVS, CDR2 FQNEAQ. Trimming cost V 4 bases and J 1 base, with 7 bases left between them.

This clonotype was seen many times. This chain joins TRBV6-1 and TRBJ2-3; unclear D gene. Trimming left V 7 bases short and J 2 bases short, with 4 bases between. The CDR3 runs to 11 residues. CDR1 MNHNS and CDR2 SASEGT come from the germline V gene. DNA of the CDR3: TGTGCCAGCACAAACACAGATACGCAGTATTTT. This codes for CASTNTDTQYF.

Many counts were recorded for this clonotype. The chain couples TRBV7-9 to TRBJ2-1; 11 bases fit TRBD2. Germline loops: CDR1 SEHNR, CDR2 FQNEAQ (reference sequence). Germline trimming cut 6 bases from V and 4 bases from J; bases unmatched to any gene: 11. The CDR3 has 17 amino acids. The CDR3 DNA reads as TGTGCCAGCAGGCCTCAGACGTCTAGCGGGAGGTACAATGAGCAGTTCTTC. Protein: CASRPQTSSGRYNEQFF.

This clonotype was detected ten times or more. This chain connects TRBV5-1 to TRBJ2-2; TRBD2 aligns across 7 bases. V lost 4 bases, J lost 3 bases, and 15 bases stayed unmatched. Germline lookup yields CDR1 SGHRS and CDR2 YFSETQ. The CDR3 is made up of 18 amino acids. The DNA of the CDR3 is TGCGCCAGCAGCACACCCGTGGGGGGGAGCCCGGACACCGGGGAGCTGTTTTTT. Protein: CASSTPVGGSPDTGELFF.

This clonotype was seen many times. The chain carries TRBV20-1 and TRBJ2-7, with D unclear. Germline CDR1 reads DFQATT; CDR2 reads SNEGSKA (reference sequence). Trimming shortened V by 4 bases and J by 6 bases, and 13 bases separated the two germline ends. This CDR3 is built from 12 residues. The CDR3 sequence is CSATFGRPEQYF. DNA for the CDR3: TGCAGTGCTACCTTCGGCCGGCCCGAGCAGTACTTC.

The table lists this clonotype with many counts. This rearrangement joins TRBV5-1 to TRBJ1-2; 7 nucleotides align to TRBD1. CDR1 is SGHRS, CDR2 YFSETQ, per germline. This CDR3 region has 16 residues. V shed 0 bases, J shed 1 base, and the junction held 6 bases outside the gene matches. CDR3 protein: CASSLARQGLNYGYTF. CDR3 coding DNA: TGCGCCAGCAGCTTGGCCCGACAGGGACTTAACTATGGCTACACCTTC.

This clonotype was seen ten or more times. CDR3 sequence (DNA): TGTGCCAGCAGCCCCTACCCCCAGGAAACCTACGAGCAGTACTTC. Translated, it gives CASSPYPQETYEQYF. The V and J genes are TRBV7-8 and TRBJ2-7; unclear D gene. V shed 5 bases and J shed 2 bases, with 16 bases lying between them. The CDR3 covers 15 residues. The germline V gene has CDR1 SGHVS and CDR2 FQNEAQ.

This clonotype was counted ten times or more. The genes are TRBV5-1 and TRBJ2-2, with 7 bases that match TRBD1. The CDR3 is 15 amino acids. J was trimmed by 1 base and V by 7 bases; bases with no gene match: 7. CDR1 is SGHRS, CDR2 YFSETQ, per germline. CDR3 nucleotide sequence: TGCGCCAGCCGACCCTGGACAGGGAACACCGGGGAGCTGTTTTTT. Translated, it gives CASRPWTGNTGELFF.

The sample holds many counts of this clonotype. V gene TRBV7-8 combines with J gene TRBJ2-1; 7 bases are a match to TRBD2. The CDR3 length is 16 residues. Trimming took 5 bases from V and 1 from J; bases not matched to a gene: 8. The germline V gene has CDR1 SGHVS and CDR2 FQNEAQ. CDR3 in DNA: TGTGCCAGCAGCGCACTGGGGGGGTGGTCCTACAATGAGCAGTTCTTC. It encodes CASSALGGWSYNEQFF. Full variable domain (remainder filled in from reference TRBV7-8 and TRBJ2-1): GAGVSQSPRYKVAKRGQDVALRCDPISGHVSLFWYQQALGQGPEFLTYFQNEAQLDKSGLPSDRFFAERPEGSVSTLKIQRTQQEDSAVYLCASSALGGWSYNEQFFGPGTRLTVL.

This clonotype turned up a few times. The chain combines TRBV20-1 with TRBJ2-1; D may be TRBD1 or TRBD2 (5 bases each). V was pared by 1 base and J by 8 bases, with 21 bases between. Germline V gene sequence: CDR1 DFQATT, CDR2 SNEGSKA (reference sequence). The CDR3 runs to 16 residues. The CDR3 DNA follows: TGCAGTGCTAGAGGGGGCTCTCAGGGTCGAGGGGATGAGCAGTTCTTC. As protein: CSARGGSQGRGDEQFF.

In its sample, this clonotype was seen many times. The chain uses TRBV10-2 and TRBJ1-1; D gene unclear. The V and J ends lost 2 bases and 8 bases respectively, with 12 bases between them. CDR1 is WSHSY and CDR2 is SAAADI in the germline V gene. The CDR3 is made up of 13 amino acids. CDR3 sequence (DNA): TGCGCCAGCAGTGAGACCGAGAAGGAAGAAGCTTTCTTT. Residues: CASSETEKEEAFF.

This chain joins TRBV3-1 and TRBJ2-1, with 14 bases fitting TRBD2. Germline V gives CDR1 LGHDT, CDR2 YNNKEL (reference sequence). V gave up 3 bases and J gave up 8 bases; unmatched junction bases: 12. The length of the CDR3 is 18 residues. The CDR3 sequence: CASSHDTGTSGRGDEQFF. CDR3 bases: TGTGCCAGCAGCCACGACACTGGGACTAGCGGGAGAGGGGATGAGCAGTTCTTC.

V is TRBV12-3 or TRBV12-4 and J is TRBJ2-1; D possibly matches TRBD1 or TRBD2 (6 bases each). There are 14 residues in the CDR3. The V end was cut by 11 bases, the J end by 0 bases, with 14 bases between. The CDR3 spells CAGGPGGSYNEQFF. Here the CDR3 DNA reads TGTGCCGGGGGGCCGGGCGGCTCCTACAATGAGCAGTTCTTC.

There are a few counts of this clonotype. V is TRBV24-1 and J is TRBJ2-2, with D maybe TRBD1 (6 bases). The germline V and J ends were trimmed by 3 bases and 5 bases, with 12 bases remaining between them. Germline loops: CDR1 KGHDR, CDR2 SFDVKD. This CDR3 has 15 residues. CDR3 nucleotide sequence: TGTGCCACCAGTGATCCCGGGACACCTACCGGGGAGCTGTTTTTT. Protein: CATSDPGTPTGELFF.

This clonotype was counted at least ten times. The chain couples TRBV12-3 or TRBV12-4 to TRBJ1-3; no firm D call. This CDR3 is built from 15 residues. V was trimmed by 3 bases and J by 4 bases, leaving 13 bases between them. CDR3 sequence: CASSFQGSSGNTIYF. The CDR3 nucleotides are TGTGCCAGCAGTTTCCAAGGATCGTCAGGAAACACCATATATTTT.

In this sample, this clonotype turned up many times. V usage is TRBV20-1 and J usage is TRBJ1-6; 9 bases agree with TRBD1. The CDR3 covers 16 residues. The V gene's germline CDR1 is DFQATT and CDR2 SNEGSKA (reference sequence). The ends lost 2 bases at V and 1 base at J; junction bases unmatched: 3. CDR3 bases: TGCAGTGCTAGAAAGGACAGGGGTTCCTATAATTCACCCCTCCACTTT. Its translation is CSARKDRGSYNSPLHF.

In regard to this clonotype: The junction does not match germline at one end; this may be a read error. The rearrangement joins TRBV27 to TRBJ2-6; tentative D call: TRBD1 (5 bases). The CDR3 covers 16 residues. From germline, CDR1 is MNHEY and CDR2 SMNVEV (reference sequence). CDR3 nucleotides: TGTGCCAGCAGTCCTCGCCGCACAATTGGGGCCAACGGCCTGACTTTC. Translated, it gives CASSPRRTIGANGLTF.

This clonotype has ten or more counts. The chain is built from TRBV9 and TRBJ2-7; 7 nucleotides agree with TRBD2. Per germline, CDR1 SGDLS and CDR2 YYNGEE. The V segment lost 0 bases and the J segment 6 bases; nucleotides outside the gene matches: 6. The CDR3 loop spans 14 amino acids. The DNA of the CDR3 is TGTGCCAGCAGCGTAGACGGGGAGGGCCGCGAGCAGTACTTC. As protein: CASSVDGEGREQYF.